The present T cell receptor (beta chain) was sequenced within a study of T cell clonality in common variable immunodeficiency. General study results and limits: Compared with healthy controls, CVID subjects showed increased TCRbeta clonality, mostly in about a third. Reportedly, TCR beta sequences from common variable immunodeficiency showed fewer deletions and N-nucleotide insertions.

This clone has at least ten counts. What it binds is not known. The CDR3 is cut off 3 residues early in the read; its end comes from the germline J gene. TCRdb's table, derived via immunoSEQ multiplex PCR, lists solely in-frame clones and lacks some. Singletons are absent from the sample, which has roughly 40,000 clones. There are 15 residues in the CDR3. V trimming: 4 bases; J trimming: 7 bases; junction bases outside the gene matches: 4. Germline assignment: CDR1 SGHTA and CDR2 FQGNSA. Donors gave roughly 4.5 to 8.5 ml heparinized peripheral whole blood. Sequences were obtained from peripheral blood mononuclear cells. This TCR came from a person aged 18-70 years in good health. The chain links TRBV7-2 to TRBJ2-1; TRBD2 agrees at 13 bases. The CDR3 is CASSWTSGSINEQFF. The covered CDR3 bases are TGTGCCAGCAGCTGGACTAGCGGGAGTATAAATGAG.